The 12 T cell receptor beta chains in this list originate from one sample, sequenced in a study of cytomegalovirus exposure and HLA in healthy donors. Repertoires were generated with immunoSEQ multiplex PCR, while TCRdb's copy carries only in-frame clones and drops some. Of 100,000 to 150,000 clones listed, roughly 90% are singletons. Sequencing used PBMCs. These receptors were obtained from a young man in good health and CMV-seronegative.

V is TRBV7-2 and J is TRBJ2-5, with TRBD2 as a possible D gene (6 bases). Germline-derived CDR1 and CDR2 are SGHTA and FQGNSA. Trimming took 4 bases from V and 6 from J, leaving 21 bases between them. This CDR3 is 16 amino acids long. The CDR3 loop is CASSSILAAGVKTQYF. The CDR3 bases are TGTGCCAGCAGCTCCATACTAGCAGCCGGGGTGAAGACCCAGTACTTC.

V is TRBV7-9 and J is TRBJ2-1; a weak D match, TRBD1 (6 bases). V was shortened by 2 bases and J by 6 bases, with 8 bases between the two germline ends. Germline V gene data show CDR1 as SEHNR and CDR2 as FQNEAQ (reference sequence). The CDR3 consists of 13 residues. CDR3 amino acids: CASSLIGGNEQFF. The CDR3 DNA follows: TGTGCCAGCAGCTTAATAGGGGGCAATGAGCAGTTCTTC.

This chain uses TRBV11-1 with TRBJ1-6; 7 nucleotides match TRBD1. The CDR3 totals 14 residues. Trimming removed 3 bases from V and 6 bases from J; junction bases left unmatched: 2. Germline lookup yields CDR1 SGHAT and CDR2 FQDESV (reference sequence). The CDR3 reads CASSFNRGNSPLHF. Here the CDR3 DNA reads TGTGCCAGCAGCTTTAACAGGGGTAATTCACCCCTCCACTTT.

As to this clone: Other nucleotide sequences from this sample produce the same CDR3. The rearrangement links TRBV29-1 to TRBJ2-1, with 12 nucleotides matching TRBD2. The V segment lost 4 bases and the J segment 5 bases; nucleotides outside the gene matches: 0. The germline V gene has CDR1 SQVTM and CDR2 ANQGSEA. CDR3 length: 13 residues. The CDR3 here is CSVGLAGDNEQFF. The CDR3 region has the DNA TGCAGCGTTGGACTAGCGGGGGACAATGAGCAGTTCTTC.

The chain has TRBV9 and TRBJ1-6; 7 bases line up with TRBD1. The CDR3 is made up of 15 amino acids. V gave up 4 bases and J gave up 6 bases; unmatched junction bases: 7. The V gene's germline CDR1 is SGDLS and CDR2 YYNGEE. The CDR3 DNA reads TGTGCCAGCAGCCCCCCGGGACAGTTTAATTCACCCCTCCACTTT. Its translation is CASSPPGQFNSPLHF.

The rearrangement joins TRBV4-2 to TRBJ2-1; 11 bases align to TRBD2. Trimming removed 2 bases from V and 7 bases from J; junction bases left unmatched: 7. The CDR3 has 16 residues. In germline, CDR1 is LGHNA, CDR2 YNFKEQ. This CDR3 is CASSQTLAGGRNEQFF. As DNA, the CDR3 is TGTGCCAGCAGCCAAACCTTAGCGGGGGGGCGTAATGAGCAGTTCTTC.

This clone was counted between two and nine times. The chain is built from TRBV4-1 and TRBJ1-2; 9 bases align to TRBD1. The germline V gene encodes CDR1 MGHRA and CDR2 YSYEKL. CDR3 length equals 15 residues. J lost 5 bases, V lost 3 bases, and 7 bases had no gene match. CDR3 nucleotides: TGCGCCAGCAGCCAGCCGGGACAGGGAGGGTATGGCTACACCTTC. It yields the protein CASSQPGQGGYGYTF.

The CDR3, as DNA: TGTGCCAGCAGCTTAGCGAACCCACAGGGGGCGAGAGGCTACACCTTC. Amino acids: CASSLANPQGARGYTF. This chain uses TRBV7-2 with TRBJ1-2, with 9 bases matching TRBD1. This CDR3 contains 16 residues. The germline V gene has CDR1 SGHTA and CDR2 FQGNSA. Trimming removed 0 bases from V and 8 bases from J; junction bases left unmatched: 10. Based on the CDR3 plus reference TRBV7-2 and TRBJ1-2, the full variable domain is GAGVSQSPSNKVTEKGKDVELRCDPISGHTALYWYRQSLGQGLEFLIYFQGNSAPDKSGLPSDRFSAERTGGSVSTLTIQRTQQEDSAVYLCASSLANPQGARGYTFGSGTRLTVV.

CDR3 protein: CASSLPLISSYEQYF. Here the CDR3 DNA reads TGTGCCAGCAGCTTACCGTTGATTAGCTCCTACGAGCAGTACTTC. The rearrangement links TRBV7-9 to TRBJ2-7; D not certain. V lost 2 bases and J lost 0, with 11 bases in between. CDR3 length: 15 amino acids. Germline assignment: CDR1 SEHNR and CDR2 FQNEAQ (reference sequence).

DNA of the CDR3: TGTGCCAGCAGTGAAGGGGCGGAAGAGACCCAGTACTTC. Its translation: CASSEGAEETQYF. The chain employs TRBV25-1 and TRBJ2-5, with a possible D match to TRBD1 (5 bases). This CDR3 has 13 residues. V lost 2 bases and J lost 3, with 7 bases in between. Germline V lookup: CDR1 MGHDK, CDR2 SYGVNS. Using reference TRBV25-1 and TRBJ2-5 for the parts outside the CDR3, the full variable domain is EADIYQTPRYLVIGTGKKITLECSQTMGHDKMYWYQQDPGMELHLIHYSYGVNSTEKGDLSSESTVSRIRTEHFPLTLESARPSHTSQYLCASSEGAEETQYFGPGTRLLVL.

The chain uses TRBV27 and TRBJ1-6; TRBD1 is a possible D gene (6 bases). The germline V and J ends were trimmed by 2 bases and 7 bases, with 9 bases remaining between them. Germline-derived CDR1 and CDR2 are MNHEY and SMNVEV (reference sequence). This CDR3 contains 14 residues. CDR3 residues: CASSLGGPNSPLHF. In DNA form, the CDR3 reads TGTGCCAGCAGTTTAGGGGGCCCGAATTCACCCCTCCACTTT.

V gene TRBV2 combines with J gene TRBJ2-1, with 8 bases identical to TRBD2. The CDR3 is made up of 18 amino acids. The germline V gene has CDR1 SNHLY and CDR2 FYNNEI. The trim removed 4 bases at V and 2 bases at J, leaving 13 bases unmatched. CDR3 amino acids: CASSAKAGLEFAYNEQFF. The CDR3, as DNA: TGTGCCAGCAGTGCAAAAGCGGGACTAGAGTTCGCCTACAATGAGCAGTTCTTC.